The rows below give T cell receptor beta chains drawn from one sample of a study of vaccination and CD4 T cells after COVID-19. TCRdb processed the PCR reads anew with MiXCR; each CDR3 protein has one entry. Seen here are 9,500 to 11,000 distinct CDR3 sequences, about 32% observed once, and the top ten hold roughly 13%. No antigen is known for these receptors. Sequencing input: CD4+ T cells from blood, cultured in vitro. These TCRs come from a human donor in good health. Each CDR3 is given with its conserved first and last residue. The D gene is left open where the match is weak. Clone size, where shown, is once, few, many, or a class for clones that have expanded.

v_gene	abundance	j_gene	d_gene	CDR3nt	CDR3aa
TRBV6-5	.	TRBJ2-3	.	TGTGCCAGCAGTTACCTTCCGGGGGTTAGCACAGATACGCAGTATTTT	CASSYLPGVSTDTQYF
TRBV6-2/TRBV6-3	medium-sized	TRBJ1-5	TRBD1	TGTGCCAGCAGTTCCGACAGGGCTAGCAATCAGCCCCAGCATTTT	CASSSDRASNQPQHF
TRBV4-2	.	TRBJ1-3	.	TGTGCCAGCAGCCAAGATGGGGGGGGTACTGGAAACACCATATATTTT	CASSQDGGGTGNTIYF
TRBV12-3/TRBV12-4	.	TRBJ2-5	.	TGTGCCAGCGGGGCCTCACAAGAGACCCAGTACTTC	CASGASQETQYF
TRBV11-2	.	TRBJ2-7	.	TGTGCCAGCAGCACTCCTAGGACCTTCACTGGACAGTACTTC	CASSTPRTFTGQYF
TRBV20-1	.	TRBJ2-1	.	TGCAGTGCTAGACTCACGGAGGAGGGGGGGGTCTTC	CSARLTEEGGVF
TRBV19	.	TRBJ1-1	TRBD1	TGTGCCGGTAGTACCCGGGGACAGTTGAACACTGAAGCTTTCTTT	CAGSTRGQLNTEAFF
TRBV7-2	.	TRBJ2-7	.	TGTGCCAGCAGCTTAGGATTCGGCCAGACCTACGAGCAGTACTTC	CASSLGFGQTYEQYF
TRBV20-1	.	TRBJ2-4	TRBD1	TGCAGTGCTAGGGGGACAGTCGCGGCCAAGAACATTCAGTACTTC	CSARGTVAAKNIQYF
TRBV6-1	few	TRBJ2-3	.	TGTGCCAGCGCCAAAGAGGATACGCAGTATTTT	CASAKEDTQYF
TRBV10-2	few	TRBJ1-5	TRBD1	TGCGCCAGCAGTGATAGCCGGGACAGGATCTATCAGCCCCAGCATTTT	CASSDSRDRIYQPQHF